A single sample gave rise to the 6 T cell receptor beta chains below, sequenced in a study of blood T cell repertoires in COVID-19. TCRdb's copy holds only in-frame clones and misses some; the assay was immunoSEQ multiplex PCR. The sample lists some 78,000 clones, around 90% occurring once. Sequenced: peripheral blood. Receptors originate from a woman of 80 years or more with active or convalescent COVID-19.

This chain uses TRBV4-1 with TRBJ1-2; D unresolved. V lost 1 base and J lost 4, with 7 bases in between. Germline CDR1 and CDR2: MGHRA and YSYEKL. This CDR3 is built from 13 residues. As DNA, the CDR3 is TGCGCCAGCAGCCAAGGGACTGCCTATGGCTACACCTTC. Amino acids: CASSQGTAYGYTF.

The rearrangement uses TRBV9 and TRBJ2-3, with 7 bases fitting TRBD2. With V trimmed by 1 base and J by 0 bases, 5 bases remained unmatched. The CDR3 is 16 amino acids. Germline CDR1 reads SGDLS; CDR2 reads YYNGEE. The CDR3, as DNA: TGTGCCAGCAGCGTATTAAGCGGGACCAGCACAGATACGCAGTATTTT. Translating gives CASSVLSGTSTDTQYF.

The CDR3 nucleotides read TGTGCCAGCAGCTTAGGCCTCAGGGGAATTGGGGCTGAAGCTTTCTTT. Its translation: CASSLGLRGIGAEAFF. The chain has TRBV11-1 and TRBJ1-1; D might be TRBD1 (6 bases). Germline values: CDR1 SGHAT, CDR2 FQDESV (reference sequence). This CDR3 spans 16 amino acids. Between the trimmed V and J ends, which lost 1 base and 6 bases, there was a span of 18 bases.

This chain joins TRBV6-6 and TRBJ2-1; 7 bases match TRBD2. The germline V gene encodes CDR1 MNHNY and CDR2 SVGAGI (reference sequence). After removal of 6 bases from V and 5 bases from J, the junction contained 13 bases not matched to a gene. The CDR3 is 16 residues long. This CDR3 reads CASRRPSGLLHNEQFF. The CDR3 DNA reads TGTGCCAGCAGGCGTCCTAGCGGCCTACTTCACAATGAGCAGTTCTTC.

This chain's CDR3 is CASILHENTGELFF. DNA of the CDR3: TGTGCCAGCATTTTACACGAGAACACCGGGGAGCTGTTTTTT. This rearrangement joins TRBV6-6 to TRBJ2-2; the D is unclear. Trimming removed 7 bases from V and 1 base from J, with 10 bases in between. This CDR3 is built from 14 residues. The germline CDR1 and CDR2 sequences are MNHNY and SVGAGI (reference sequence).

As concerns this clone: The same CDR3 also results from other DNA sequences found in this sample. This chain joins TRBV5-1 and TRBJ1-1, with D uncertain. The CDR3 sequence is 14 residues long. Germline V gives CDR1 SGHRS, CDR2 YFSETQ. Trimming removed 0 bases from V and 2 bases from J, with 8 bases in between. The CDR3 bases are TGCGCCAGCAGCTTGGGACACCTTAACACTGAAGCTTTCTTT. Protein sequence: CASSLGHLNTEAFF.